The 15 T cell receptor beta chains reported below all come from one sample, sequenced in a study of Graves' ophthalmopathy and Graves' hyperthyroidism. RNA served as the template for amplifying TCR beta CDR3 regions. First-round RT-PCR used HTBI primers; second-round multiplex PCR followed. TCRdb redid the calling of the multiplex PCR reads with MiXCR, one entry per CDR3 protein. The data show 230,000 or so distinct CDR3 sequences, with around 50% seen just once and approximately 51% held by the top ten. The specimen was peripheral blood. All receptors derive from an adult man with Graves' ophthalmopathy.

Points on this clonotype: An end of the junction does not agree with germline; a read error may underlie this. This chain joins TRBV29-1 and TRBJ1-1, with TRBD1 identical over 8 bases. The germline CDR1 and CDR2 sequences are SQVTM and ANQGSEA. The CDR3 spans 12 residues. Here the CDR3 reads CSANRGNTEALF. The CDR3 region has the DNA TGCAGCGCCAACAGGGGGAACACTGAAGCTCTCTTT.

A few counts support this clonotype. This chain joins TRBV5-1 and TRBJ1-1, with 7 bases identical to TRBD1. V was clipped by 5 bases and J by 3 bases; unmatched bases: 10. CDR3 size: 15 residues. Germline assignment: CDR1 SGHRS and CDR2 YFSETQ. CDR3 sequence: CASRLGQQTYTEAFF. The CDR3 region has the DNA TGCGCCAGCAGGCTGGGACAGCAAACGTACACTGAAGCTTTCTTT.

This clonotype has more than one count but fewer than ten. V gene TRBV19 combines with J gene TRBJ1-1, with a possible D match to TRBD1 (5 bases). The CDR3 sequence is 16 residues long. Deletions cut 3 bases from V and 5 bases from J, with 19 bases between. CDR1 and CDR2 (germline): LNHDA, SQIVND (reference sequence). The CDR3 DNA sequence: TGTGCCAGTAGTATTGCTGGGGCAGGGTTAGGGACTGAAGCTTTCTTT. Residues: CASSIAGAGLGTEAFF.

The rearrangement uses TRBV5-4 and TRBJ1-3; TRBD1 might be the D (6 bases). Per germline, CDR1 SGHNT and CDR2 YYREEE (reference sequence). Trimming shortened V by 4 bases and J by 4 bases, and 18 bases separated the two germline ends. This CDR3 region has 16 residues. This CDR3 reads CASSGRTGTRGNTIYF. CDR3 nucleotide sequence: TGTGCCAGCAGCGGTAGAACAGGGACAAGAGGAAACACCATATATTTT.

This clonotype was counted a few times. The chain links TRBV2 to TRBJ2-7; 10 nucleotides line up with TRBD1. J gave up 1 base and V 6 bases, and 9 bases lay outside the gene matches. This CDR3 region has 16 residues. The germline V gene has CDR1 SNHLY and CDR2 FYNNEI. CDR3: CASSLAGQGRSYEQYF. CDR3 DNA sequence: TGTGCCAGCAGCTTAGCGGGACAGGGGCGATCCTACGAGCAGTACTTC.

CDR3 in DNA: TGTGCCAGTAACCCGGGACAGTTAAATTCACCCCTCCACTTT. This encodes CASNPGQLNSPLHF. The rearrangement links TRBV9 to TRBJ1-6; 7 bases line up with TRBD1. J gave up 7 bases and V 8 bases, and 9 bases lay outside the gene matches. The V gene's germline CDR1 is SGDLS and CDR2 YYNGEE. The CDR3 loop spans 14 amino acids.

This sequence joins TRBV19 and TRBJ1-5; TRBD1 agrees at 9 bases. Germline V gene sequence: CDR1 LNHDA, CDR2 SQIVND (reference sequence). V lost 7 bases to trimming and J lost 4 bases; unmatched junction nucleotides: 8. The CDR3 contains 15 residues. The CDR3 region is CASTIRGTGNQPQHF. In DNA form, the CDR3 reads TGTGCCAGTACCATAAGGGGGACAGGGAATCAGCCCCAGCATTTT.

CDR3 in amino acids: CATSAEGGSSYEQYF. The DNA for the CDR3 is TGTGCCACCAGCGCCGAGGGGGGGTCCTCCTACGAGCAGTACTTC. V gene TRBV15 combines with J gene TRBJ2-7; a possible D gene is TRBD2 (7 bases). CDR1 LNHNV and CDR2 YYDKDF come from the germline V gene (reference sequence). V dropped 5 bases and J dropped 0 bases, with 14 bases sitting between them. This CDR3 is 15 amino acids long.

The chain recombines TRBV10-3 with TRBJ1-1; tentatively, D is TRBD1 (6 bases). Germline V gene sequence: CDR1 ENHRY, CDR2 SYGVKD. The CDR3 extends over 15 amino acids. Between the trimmed V and J ends, which lost 10 bases and 4 bases, there was a span of 22 bases. CDR3 coding DNA: TGTGCCAGTAATGTAAGGGGACACCAACTCACTGAAGCTTTCTTT. Its translation: CASNVRGHQLTEAFF.

This clonotype was counted between two and nine times. The J gene is TRBJ1-5, the V gene TRBV19, with D possibly TRBD1 on 6 matching bases. The V gene's germline CDR1 is LNHDA and CDR2 SQIVND (reference sequence). Trimming cost V 2 bases and J 2 bases, with 10 bases left between them. The CDR3 consists of 15 residues. As DNA, the CDR3 is TGTGCCAGTAGTATAAACAGGGACGGCAATCAGCCCCAGCATTTT. It specifies CASSINRDGNQPQHF.

The table lists this clonotype with a few counts. V usage is TRBV10-1 and J usage is TRBJ1-3, with unresolved D. The V and J ends lost 8 bases and 0 bases respectively, with 20 bases between them. The CDR3 is 17 amino acids. CDR1 WNHNN and CDR2 SYGVQD come from the germline V gene (reference sequence). CDR3 nucleotide sequence: TGCGCCAGCGCGGGGATACGCTTCCGATTCTCTGGAAACACCATATATTTT. Its translation: CASAGIRFRFSGNTIYF.

In its sample, this clonotype was seen once. The CDR3 here is CASSQPATAQETQYF. CDR3 nucleotides: TGTGCCAGCAGCCAGCCGGCGACCGCCCAAGAGACCCAGTACTTC. The chain uses TRBV11-3 and TRBJ2-5; no clear D gene. V dropped 5 bases and J dropped 1 base, with 14 bases sitting between them. Germline V gene data show CDR1 as SGHNT and CDR2 as YENEEA. The CDR3 has 15 residues.

The rearrangement joins TRBV10-3 to TRBJ2-7; either TRBD1 or TRBD2 may supply D (6 bases each). The CDR3 length is 14 residues. V lost 5 bases, J lost 7 bases, and 18 bases lay in between. In germline, CDR1 is ENHRY, CDR2 SYGVKD. The CDR3 nucleotides read TGTGCCATCAGTATCAGGGGTTCGGCGGGGGAGCAGTACTTC. Protein product: CAISIRGSAGEQYF.

The chain uses TRBV13 and TRBJ2-5; the match to TRBD1 covers 8 bases. Germline lookup yields CDR1 PRHDT and CDR2 FYEKMQ (reference sequence). This CDR3 is 16 amino acids long. The V segment lost 10 bases and the J segment 4 bases; nucleotides outside the gene matches: 17. Written as DNA, the CDR3 is TGTGCCATCAGTGAGCCCGGGACAGGAATTCGAGAGACCCAGTACTTC. The encoded protein is CAISEPGTGIRETQYF.

This clonotype was seen a few times. The chain couples TRBV2 to TRBJ2-2; no clear D. The CDR3 has 13 residues. Germline V CDR1 and CDR2: SNHLY, FYNNEI. V was trimmed by 6 bases and J by 1 base, leaving 6 bases between them. Here the CDR3 reads CASRDENTGELFF. The DNA of the CDR3 is TGTGCCAGCAGGGACGAGAACACCGGGGAGCTGTTTTTT.